This passage covers 23 T cell receptor beta chains from one sample sequenced in a study of beta chain features in type 1 diabetes. As every portion of the isolated RNA was reverse transcribed, the sequencing read expressed TCRB transcripts. Data came from immunoSEQ multiplex PCR; TCRdb stores just in-frame clones and leaves some out. The repertoire consists of more than 300,000 clones, with less than 9.5% occurring once and the leading ten covering 0.44%. The sample was central memory CD4+ T cells from blood. The receptors derive from a woman aged 18-29 years in good health.

CDR3: CASSLVRFLGTDQETQYF. The DNA for the CDR3 is TGTGCCAGCAGCTTGGTTCGGTTTTTGGGGACAGACCAAGAGACCCAGTACTTC. The rearrangement links TRBV5-6 to TRBJ2-5; 7 bases match TRBD1. Trimming took 0 bases from V and 0 from J; bases not matched to a gene: 11. Germline CDR1 is SGHDT and CDR2 is YYEEEE. The CDR3 runs to 18 residues.

This clone occurred many times. CDR3 coding DNA: TGTGCCAGCAGTGCAGTAGACGAGTATTTT. It yields the protein CASSAVDEYF. The chain links TRBV2 to TRBJ2-3; D is unresolved. Germline CDR1 is SNHLY and CDR2 is FYNNEI. V lost 4 bases to trimming and J lost 13 bases, with 9 bases between them. This CDR3 region has 10 residues.

This clone was seen ten or more times. The chain combines TRBV4-1 with TRBJ2-2; 7 bases line up with TRBD2. The V gene's germline CDR1 is MGHRA and CDR2 YSYEKL. There are 17 residues in the CDR3. V lost 5 bases to trimming and J lost 5 bases; unmatched junction nucleotides: 14. The CDR3 nucleotides are TGCGCCAGCAGCACACCTAGCGGTTATGGGGCAACCGGGGAGCTGTTTTTT. Residues: CASSTPSGYGATGELFF.

V gene TRBV4-1 combines with J gene TRBJ1-1; D gene unclear. The CDR3 loop spans 14 amino acids. The V gene lost 0 bases and the J gene lost 4 bases, with 9 bases spanning the gap. Germline CDR1 and CDR2: MGHRA and YSYEKL. The CDR3 nucleotides are TGCGCCAGCAGCCAAGATAGTAAACCCACTGAAGCTTTCTTT. Amino acids: CASSQDSKPTEAFF.

There are a few counts of this clone. The genes are TRBV27 and TRBJ2-5, with D possibly being TRBD1 or TRBD2 (6 bases each). This CDR3 contains 13 residues. V lost 6 bases, J lost 5 bases, and 13 bases lay in between. The germline gives CDR1 MNHEY, CDR2 SMNVEV (reference sequence). In DNA form, the CDR3 reads TGTGCCAGCAGGACCCGGGGGCGGGAGACCCAGTACTTC. This translates into CASRTRGRETQYF.

This clone occurred once. The chain recombines TRBV2 with TRBJ1-2; TRBD1 might be the D (6 bases). V was trimmed by 4 bases and J by 7 bases, leaving 13 bases between them. The germline CDR1 and CDR2 sequences are SNHLY and FYNNEI. The CDR3 consists of 13 residues. CDR3 DNA: TGTGCCAGCAGTGCCCGGGACAAGCTTGGCTACACCTTC. Translated: CASSARDKLGYTF.

This clone was observed many times. The limits of the CDR3 on the DNA are not certain, so only TCRdb's listed CDR3 is given. The chain recombines TRBV21-1 with TRBJ2-1; the table's D call, TRBD2, was not checked against the DNA. TRBV21-1 is a known pseudogene. The CDR3 is 18 amino acids in total, end residues counted. The CDR3 sequence is CASSFPVGSGSTDNEQFF.

CDR3 protein: CASSSWMGLAGIQETQYF. The CDR3 region has the DNA TGTGCCAGCAGCTCTTGGATGGGACTAGCGGGTATACAAGAGACCCAGTACTTC. The J gene is TRBJ2-5, the V gene TRBV7-9; TRBD2 agrees at 12 bases. The V and J ends lost 4 bases and 2 bases, in that order; junction bases with no gene match: 11. Germline V CDR1 and CDR2: SEHNR, FQNEAQ (reference sequence). This CDR3 has 18 amino acids.

This chain joins TRBV5-1 and TRBJ1-5, with no clear D. This CDR3 has 13 residues. Germline values: CDR1 SGHRS, CDR2 YFSETQ. Deletions cut 2 bases from V and 4 bases from J, with 7 bases between. For the CDR3, the DNA is TGCGCCAGCAGCTTAAGTGATAATCAGCCCCAGCATTTT. This codes for CASSLSDNQPQHF.

In its sample, this clone was seen many times. The gene calls are TRBV6-6 and TRBJ2-1, with 9 bases identical to TRBD2. V shed 5 bases and J 9 bases; nucleotides not matched to a gene: 11. Germline V gene lookup returns CDR1 MNHNY and CDR2 SVGAGI (reference sequence). This CDR3 is 15 amino acids long. The CDR3 bases are TGTGCCAGCAGTAGGGCGAATAGCGGGAGAGTTGAGCAGTTCTTC. It codes for CASSRANSGRVEQFF.

In this sample, this clone turned up a few times. Other DNA sequences of this sample code for an identical CDR3. The rearrangement links TRBV27 to TRBJ1-2; unclear D gene. Deletions cut 3 bases from V and 0 bases from J, with 5 bases between. The CDR3 runs to 13 residues. Germline V lookup: CDR1 MNHEY, CDR2 SMNVEV (reference sequence). This chain's CDR3 is CASSFNPNYGYTF. The CDR3 DNA reads TGTGCCAGCAGTTTTAACCCTAACTATGGCTACACCTTC.

The rearrangement joins TRBV7-3 to TRBJ2-7; 10 nucleotides agree with TRBD2. This CDR3 contains 18 residues. CDR1 is SGHTA and CDR2 is FQGTGA in the germline V gene. V gave up 0 bases and J gave up 6 bases; unmatched junction bases: 14. CDR3 protein: CASSLTFGLAGVTGEQYF. CDR3 coding DNA: TGTGCCAGCAGCTTAACGTTCGGGCTAGCGGGAGTAACTGGCGAGCAGTACTTC.

This clone was detected a few times. The chain recombines TRBV27 with TRBJ2-3; TRBD1 matches at 9 bases. V gave up 6 bases and J gave up 3 bases; unmatched junction bases: 7. Per the germline V gene, CDR1 is MNHEY and CDR2 is SMNVEV (reference sequence). The CDR3 spans 15 residues. The CDR3 sequence is CASSLGTGRTDTQYF. CDR3 DNA: TGTGCCAGCAGCTTAGGGACAGGGAGAACAGATACGCAGTATTTT.

This clone was observed a handful of times. CDR3 bases: TGTGCCAGCAGCTCAGATCCACAGGTTTCACCCCTCCACTTT. It yields the protein CASSSDPQVSPLHF. The J gene is TRBJ1-6, the V gene TRBV7-9; tentative D call: TRBD1 (5 bases). The CDR3 is made up of 14 amino acids. CDR1 is SEHNR, CDR2 FQNEAQ, per germline (reference sequence). Trimming stripped 4 bases from V and 9 bases from J, with 13 bases between.

In its sample, this clone was seen a few times. The rearrangement links TRBV9 to TRBJ2-5; 10 bases map to TRBD1. Germline V gene lookup returns CDR1 SGDLS and CDR2 YYNGEE. V lost 0 bases and J lost 4; bases outside the gene matches: 6. The length of the CDR3 is 16 residues. For the CDR3, the DNA is TGTGCCAGCAGCGTAGGGGCCAGGACAGGGGGAGAGACCCAGTACTTC. It encodes CASSVGARTGGETQYF.

The chain recombines TRBV28 with TRBJ1-5; D unresolved. V dropped 3 bases and J dropped 6 bases, with 6 bases sitting between them. The V gene's germline CDR1 is MDHEN and CDR2 SYDVKM. The CDR3 consists of 12 residues. Here the CDR3 DNA reads TGTGCCAGCAGTTTTGGGCTTCAGCCCCAGCATTTT. Protein: CASSFGLQPQHF.

This clone has just a few counts. The rearrangement joins TRBV7-8 to TRBJ2-3; D is unresolved. With 3 bases removed from V and 3 bases from J, the gap between germline ends came to 7 bases. The CDR3 sequence is 13 residues long. CDR1 is SGHVS and CDR2 is FQNEAQ in the germline V gene. CDR3 nucleotide sequence: TGTGCCAGCAGCTTTTACTCGACAGATACGCAGTATTTT. It encodes CASSFYSTDTQYF.

The rearrangement links TRBV11-1 to TRBJ2-3; 9 nucleotides align to TRBD1. J gave up 5 bases and V 5 bases, and 14 bases lay outside the gene matches. This CDR3 region has 17 residues. Germline V gives CDR1 SGHAT, CDR2 FQDESV (reference sequence). CDR3 DNA: TGTGCCAGCAGCCCTACTCCTGGACAGGGGCAAGGAGATACGCAGTATTTT. Protein sequence: CASSPTPGQGQGDTQYF.

The chain couples TRBV28 to TRBJ1-5; D might be TRBD1 (6 bases). The germline gives CDR1 MDHEN, CDR2 SYDVKM. V was cut by 2 bases and J by 1 base, with 9 bases left in between. The CDR3 extends over 15 amino acids. The CDR3 region is CASSLTGLSNQPQHF. CDR3 bases: TGTGCCAGCAGTTTAACAGGGTTAAGCAATCAGCCCCAGCATTTT.

Note on this clone: Other nucleotide sequences in the sample specify the same CDR3. The gene calls are TRBV9 and TRBJ1-1; D is undetermined. Germline V gene lookup returns CDR1 SGDLS and CDR2 YYNGEE. V was trimmed by 0 bases and J by 5 bases, leaving 5 bases between them. The CDR3 covers 12 residues. CDR3 protein: CASSVGGTEAFF. In DNA, the CDR3 is TGTGCCAGCAGCGTAGGGGGAACTGAAGCTTTCTTT.

This clone was detected ten times or more. The chain is built from TRBV2 and TRBJ2-7; possibly TRBD2 for D (6 bases). Deletions cut 8 bases from V and 6 bases from J, with 14 bases between. Germline values: CDR1 SNHLY, CDR2 FYNNEI. This CDR3 is built from 12 residues. CDR3 sequence reads: CASGPQGLEQYF. CDR3 sequence (DNA): TGTGCCAGCGGCCCCCAGGGACTCGAGCAGTACTTC.

This chain joins TRBV11-2 and TRBJ2-1; maybe TRBD1 (6 bases). The CDR3 totals 12 residues. Trimming cost V 4 bases and J 12 bases, with 13 bases left between them. Per germline, CDR1 SGHAT and CDR2 FQNNGV. In DNA, the CDR3 is TGTGCCAGCAGCTCGGAACAGGGTGGGCAGTTCTTC. Protein product: CASSSEQGGQFF.

The rearrangement uses TRBV9 and TRBJ2-3; 10 bases line up with TRBD2. Germline V gene lookup returns CDR1 SGDLS and CDR2 YYNGEE. The trim removed 2 bases at V and 1 base at J, leaving 7 bases unmatched. The CDR3 totals 17 residues. Here the CDR3 reads CASSVLAGVVGTDTQYF. DNA for the CDR3: TGTGCCAGCAGCGTTCTAGCGGGAGTCGTAGGCACAGATACGCAGTATTTT.